This T cell receptor (beta chain) was captured in a study of blood T cells in healthy people across ages. Primed by a sample-barcoded 5' primer and a J-beta primer mix, a second PCR proceeded for 7 to 11 cycles. MiXCR, applied by TCRdb to the 5' RACE reads, yields one record per CDR3 protein. Seen here are hundreds of thousands of distinct CDR3 sequences, roughly 64% observed once, and the top ten hold approximately 23%. CDR1 and CDR2 from the germline V gene are LGHDT and YNNKEL (reference sequence). Trimming cost V 1 base and J 5 bases, with 15 bases left between them. CDR3 length: 15 amino acids. Source material: blood. The V call is TRBV3-1, the J call TRBJ2-7, with a weak D call TRBD1 (6 bases). The sequence was obtained from a man under 40 in good health. CDR3 sequence: CASSQGDRRSHEQYF. The CDR3 DNA reads TGTGCCAGCAGCCAAGGCGACAGGAGGTCCCACGAGCAGTACTTC.